This record concerns one T cell receptor beta chain sequence. Its antigen is unknown. No per-base quality is available; no much larger clone lies one base away. Using the deep immunoSEQ assay, multiplex PCR amplified TCR CDR3 regions from genomic DNA. Genomic DNA extracted from each cell subset was distributed evenly over all wells of several immunoSEQ 96-well plates, and each plate served as one replicate. Each replicate PCR for unsorted PBMC received 250 to 300 ng genomic DNA, equal to tens of thousands of T cell genomes. Ten immunoSEQ deep assay plates were used to sequence unsorted PBMC genomic DNA. The purified libraries were quantified using a Qubit 3.0 fluorometer, sized with a Bioanalyzer 2100, and then quantified again using the KAPA Library Quantification kit. Every immunoSEQ 96-well plate was sequenced on a dedicated single-read 150-cycle Illumina NextSeq 550 flow cell. The original methods were these. Because only junctional sequences without quality scores were contained in the immunoSEQ output, filtering matching that applied to full-length reads could not be performed. Sequences were annotated with PyIR, a Python wrapper for IgBLAST v1.9, using IMGT germline references to assign V/J genes and CDR3. Reads with weak V/J assignments (E-value above 1e-6), missing CDR3, stop codons, out-of-frame junctions, or ambiguous translated residues were removed. A V3J clonotype was defined by an identical inferred V gene, J gene, and CDR3 amino acid sequence. Percentage overlap between repertoires was computed as shared unique clonotypes divided by the size of the smaller repertoire. Richness of each repertoire was evaluated using RTK rarefaction, the Chao1 estimator, and Recon v2.1 estimates of unobserved clonotypes. TCRdb retrieved this table from immuneACCESS and kept in-frame rearrangements only. Not all clones are present; in checked studies, unresolved V genes account for under half, and no reason is known for the remainder. V and J calls and clone size are those listed in that table; D and trimming were worked out from the DNA. The sample table holds more than 450,000 clones, of which around 74% were seen once. 10% to 15% of the sample lies in the top ten.

The donors were healthy, HIV-negative adults who had no recently reported acute infections or vaccinations. All donors were Caucasian adults living in Nashville, Tennessee, USA. For unsorted samples, tens of millions of PBMCs were counted and genomic DNA was extracted with the QIAamp DNA Blood Mini kit. After blood collection by leukapheresis, PBMCs were isolated using Ficoll-Histopaque density gradient centrifugation and then cryopreserved in the vapor phase of liquid nitrogen. The sample is drawn from a study of shared clonotypes between healthy human individuals (TCRdb year 2020). Study-level background: A couple of women and a few men aged 18 to 49 years were included in the cohort. The study deeply sequenced blood TCR repertoires of about 5 healthy adults to estimate repertoire size and the extent of clonotype sharing between individuals. To increase sequencing depth and limit assay-specific biases, TCR repertoire library preparation and sequencing were carried out by different laboratories using diverse techniques. Per donor, leukapheresis produced somewhere between about 0.85 and 10 billion PBMCs.

The V and J ends are trimmed by 6 bases and 0 bases, leaving 15 bases between them. The cysteine opens and the phenylalanine closes a CDR3 of 17 amino acids. The only DNA kept is the CDR3, 51 bases in frame from the first base. CDR1 and CDR2 (MNHEY, SMNVEV) derive from the germline V gene (reference sequence). Findings and caveats that apply to the study as a whole: Only blood was sampled, and tissue TCR repertoires likely differ from those in blood. The small number of donors limited the genetic and exposure-history diversity represented. Pairwise subsampling indicated that sequencing depth was expected to affect the degree of clonotype sharing among donors.

Sample: PBMCs. This TCR derives from a woman aged 40 to 50 in good health. Some clones in this sample may be carry-over from other donors' samples. The sequence is built from TRBV27 and TRBJ2-6, with TRBD1 perhaps the D gene, on 6 matching bases. The CDR3 here reads CASRILGTSSGANVLTF. The DNA sequence is TGTGCCAGCAGGATCCTCGGGACATCCTCTGGGGCCAACGTCCTGACTTTC.